The T cell receptor (beta chain) under discussion was sequenced for a study of blood T cell repertoires in COVID-19. Study as a whole: Researchers got acute and convalescent COVID-19 samples from the United States, Italy and Spain. T cells, B-cell-depleted T cells, or PBMCs supplied cDNA or gDNA.

The CDR3 runs 15 residues. With 3 bases clipped from V and 4 bases from J, the junction kept 5 bases outside the gene matches. In germline, CDR1 is MDHEN, CDR2 SYDVKM. Under the authors' procedure: From reference gene primer amplification, estimates of nucleated cell counts were derived. Produced via immunoSEQ multiplex PCR; TCRdb's table is partial and in-frame only. That table gives V, J and clone size, and the DNA gave D and trimming. This sample carries some 220,000 clones, about 85% of them seen once, and the ten largest clones take 2.5% to 3.5%. The chain combines TRBV28 with TRBJ2-7; 11 nucleotides match TRBD2. This sequence was found in a man between 50 and 59 years old who had recovered from COVID-19. The sequenced sample was peripheral blood. CDR3: CASSFGSGRVYEQYF. In DNA, the CDR3 is TGTGCCAGCAGTTTTGGTAGCGGGAGGGTGTACGAGCAGTACTTC.